This TCR beta chain is from a study of graft-versus-host responses after intestinal transplantation. Overall study: Each transplant was multivisceral, liver-intestinal, or isolated intestinal. All of the recipients had induction that used anti-thymocyte globulin, then tacrolimus and steroids for around 3 years. Study-level results: An association linked early post-transplant HvG declines with peak circulating GvH clone levels. Allografts from individuals with graft-donor T cell macrochimerism displayed high graft-versus-host to host-versus-graft clonal ratios.

About this clone itself: The antigen is not known.

The CDR3 spans 14 residues. The V and J ends lost 7 bases and 4 bases, in that order; junction bases with no gene match: 9. Germline CDR1 and CDR2: MNHNS and SASEGT. Data came from immunoSEQ multiplex PCR; TCRdb stores just in-frame clones and leaves some out. There are some 76,000 clones in the sample; roughly 84% occur only once, and around 7.8% lies in the top ten. This sequence originates from a human donor who was the organ donor for an intestinal transplant. This chain joins TRBV6-1 and TRBJ1-1, with 7 positions matching TRBD1. The specimen was unstimulated CD8+ T cells sorted from spleen or lymph node cells, collected before transplant. As DNA, the CDR3 is TGTGCCAGCAAAGAGGAGCAGGGGGTCACTGAAGCTTTCTTT. Encoded protein: CASKEEQGVTEAFF.